This note documents a single T cell receptor (beta chain) sequence. These data originate in a study of T cell responses to AZD1222 COVID-19 vaccine. Germline-derived CDR1 and CDR2 are SGHNT and YENEEA. V lost 7 bases and J lost 2; bases outside the gene matches: 13. The CDR3 has 17 residues. Here immunoSEQ multiplex PCR was the method, and the copy in TCRdb shows in-frame clones only, minus some. The profile shows about 140,000 clones, approximately 90% of them singletons. This specimen was peripheral blood, taken on day 0 of AZD1222 vaccination. The gene calls are TRBV11-3 and TRBJ1-2; 10 nucleotides agree with TRBD1. The sequence was obtained from an adult in good health. The CDR3 spells CASTQWVTGGRNYGYTF. Written as DNA, the CDR3 is TGTGCCAGCACCCAATGGGTGACAGGGGGCCGCAACTATGGCTACACCTTC.